One and the same sample provided the 16 T cell receptor beta chains below, sequenced in a study of blood T cell repertoires in COVID-19. TCRdb keeps only in-frame clones here, not all; method: immunoSEQ multiplex PCR. The sample shows some 99,000 clones, approximately 87% of them seen only once. Sequencing was carried out using peripheral blood. The origin of the receptors is a woman aged 55-69 years with acute or convalescent COVID-19.

A single count supports this clone. V gene TRBV30 combines with J gene TRBJ2-4; D is perhaps TRBD1 (6 bases). The CDR3 contains 14 residues. Germline lookup yields CDR1 GTSNPN and CDR2 SVGIG (reference sequence). The germline V and J ends were trimmed by 0 bases and 9 bases, with 15 bases remaining between them. DNA of the CDR3: TGTGCCTGGAGTGTAGGCAGGGGAAGTAGCATTCAGTACTTC. Encoded protein: CAWSVGRGSSIQYF. Full variable domain (outside the CDR3, taken from reference TRBV30 and TRBJ2-4): SQTIHQWPATLVQPVGSPLSLECTVEGTSNPNLYWYRQAAGRGLQLLFYSVGIGQISSEVPQNLSASRPQDRQFILSSKKLLLSDSGFYLCAWSVGRGSSIQYFGAGTRLSVL.

This clone appeared a single time. This rearrangement joins TRBV5-1 to TRBJ2-1; TRBD2 agrees at 9 bases. The CDR3 is 13 amino acids. CDR1 is SGHRS, CDR2 YFSETQ, per germline. With 4 bases clipped from V and 15 bases from J, the junction kept 11 bases outside the gene matches. The CDR3 region has the DNA TGCGCCAGCAGCACAATCACTAGCGGGCATTCGTTCTTC. It codes for CASSTITSGHSFF.

This rearrangement joins TRBV24-1 to TRBJ2-2; D uncertain. Germline CDR1 is KGHDR and CDR2 is SFDVKD. Trimming took off 0 bases at V and 0 bases at J, with 7 bases between the two ends. The CDR3 spans 16 residues. CDR3 nucleotides: TGTGCCACCAGTGATTTGGTACTCCCGAACACCGGGGAGCTGTTTTTT. Translation gives CATSDLVLPNTGELFF.

This clone was seen more than once but under ten times. This chain uses TRBV18 with TRBJ2-1; D ambiguous. V lost 1 base, J lost 8 bases, and 12 bases lay in between. CDR3 size: 14 residues. Germline-derived CDR1 and CDR2 are KGHSH and LQKENI. This chain's CDR3 is CASSPLGRPDEQFF. The CDR3 nucleotides are TGTGCCAGCTCACCACTGGGCCGTCCCGATGAGCAGTTCTTC.

The CDR3 region is CAISKGLADYEQYF. The CDR3 DNA reads as TGTGCCATCAGCAAGGGACTAGCGGACTACGAGCAGTACTTC. This chain links TRBV10-3 with TRBJ2-7; 11 bases fit TRBD2. The CDR3 covers 14 residues. V trimming: 6 bases; J trimming: 3 bases; junction bases outside the gene matches: 4. CDR1 is ENHRY and CDR2 is SYGVKD in the germline V gene.

V is TRBV10-1 and J is TRBJ2-3, with 10 bases identical to TRBD2. With V trimmed by 6 bases and J by 7 bases, 7 bases remained unmatched. The CDR3 length is 14 residues. Germline-derived CDR1 and CDR2 are WNHNN and SYGVQD (reference sequence). CDR3 protein: CASRAGGPTNTQYF. CDR3 in DNA: TGCGCCAGCAGAGCGGGAGGGCCGACAAATACGCAGTATTTT.

This clone was found a few times. The V gene is TRBV27, the J gene TRBJ1-5; 10 bases are shared with TRBD1. Germline CDR1 is MNHEY and CDR2 is SMNVEV (reference sequence). Trimming took 7 bases from V and 7 from J; bases not matched to a gene: 7. There are 14 residues in the CDR3. Written as DNA, the CDR3 is TGTGCCAGCACGAGGACAGGGGGGGTACAGCCCCAGCATTTT. Its protein product is CASTRTGGVQPQHF.

V gene TRBV24-1 combines with J gene TRBJ2-5; D is possibly TRBD2 (6 bases). The germline gives CDR1 KGHDR, CDR2 SFDVKD. Trimming removed 6 bases at V and 2 bases at J, with 12 bases between. The CDR3 loop spans 14 amino acids. The CDR3 sequence is CATSFGTLQETQYF. The CDR3 DNA sequence: TGTGCCACCAGTTTCGGGACTTTACAAGAGACCCAGTACTTC.

The V call is TRBV5-8, the J call TRBJ2-3; 14 positions agree with TRBD2. The V gene's germline CDR1 is SGHTS and CDR2 YDEGEE. This CDR3 is 16 amino acids long. J gave up 6 bases and V 4 bases, and 7 bases lay outside the gene matches. The CDR3 DNA is TGTGCCAGCAGCACGGGACTAGCGGGAGCACCCGATACGCAGTATTTT. Translating it yields CASSTGLAGAPDTQYF.

The chain joins TRBV7-3 to TRBJ2-7; 10 nucleotides match TRBD1. The V and J ends lost 4 bases and 7 bases, in that order; junction bases with no gene match: 4. The CDR3 has 13 residues. Germline V gives CDR1 SGHTA, CDR2 FQGTGA. The CDR3 loop is CASSWGQGREQYF. In DNA, the CDR3 is TGTGCCAGCAGCTGGGGACAGGGGAGAGAGCAGTACTTC.

The rearrangement uses TRBV3-1 (or the pseudogene TRBV3-2) and TRBJ1-1; the D is unclear. V lost 1 base and J lost 2, with 11 bases in between. CDR3 size: 15 residues. Germline V gene sequence: CDR1 LGHDT, CDR2 YNNKEL (reference sequence). In nucleotides, the CDR3 is TGTGCCAGCAGCCAAGTAATGAGAGTTAACACTGAAGCTTTCTTT. It encodes CASSQVMRVNTEAFF.

The chain joins TRBV14 to TRBJ1-2, with D possibly TRBD1 on 5 matching bases. The CDR3 is 13 amino acids. The germline V gene has CDR1 SGHDN and CDR2 FVKESK. V lost 6 bases and J 1 base, leaving 9 bases between the germline ends. The CDR3 is CASRDINNYGYTF. Here the CDR3 DNA reads TGTGCCAGCAGGGACATAAATAACTATGGCTACACCTTC.

This clone was detected once. The genes are TRBV7-2 and TRBJ2-7; the match to TRBD1 covers 8 bases. The CDR3 runs to 17 residues. From germline, CDR1 is SGHTA and CDR2 FQGNSA. Losses at the gene ends were 2 bases for V and 2 bases for J; bases not matched to a gene: 11. Here the CDR3 reads CASSLISTQGATYEQYF. The CDR3, as DNA: TGTGCCAGCAGCTTAATTAGTACTCAGGGGGCCACCTACGAGCAGTACTTC.

This clone was picked up a small number of times. The chain links TRBV21-1 to TRBJ2-2; TRBD2, the table's D call, lacks a check against the DNA. TRBV21-1 is labeled a pseudogene. CDR3 length: 16 amino acids. The CDR3 loop is CASSTLAGGPSGELFF. In nucleotides, the CDR3 is TGTGCCAGCAGCACACTAGCGGGGGGGCCCTCCGGGGAGCTGTTTTTT.

The rearrangement links TRBV11-2 to TRBJ2-5; maybe TRBD2 (5 bases). CDR1 is SGHAT, CDR2 FQNNGV, per germline. Trimming took off 1 base at V and 4 bases at J, with 7 bases between the two ends. This CDR3 is built from 13 residues. The CDR3 spells CASSLAGIETQYF. The CDR3 region has the DNA TGTGCCAGCAGCTTAGCGGGGATAGAGACCCAGTACTTC.

V and J are TRBV6-5 and TRBJ1-5, with 7 bases aligning to TRBD1. CDR1 is MNHEY, CDR2 SVGAGI, per germline. V shed 6 bases and J 0 bases; nucleotides not matched to a gene: 2. The CDR3 runs to 14 residues. The CDR3 here is CASRDRYSNQPQHF. CDR3 nucleotides: TGTGCCAGCAGGGACAGGTATAGCAATCAGCCCCAGCATTTT.